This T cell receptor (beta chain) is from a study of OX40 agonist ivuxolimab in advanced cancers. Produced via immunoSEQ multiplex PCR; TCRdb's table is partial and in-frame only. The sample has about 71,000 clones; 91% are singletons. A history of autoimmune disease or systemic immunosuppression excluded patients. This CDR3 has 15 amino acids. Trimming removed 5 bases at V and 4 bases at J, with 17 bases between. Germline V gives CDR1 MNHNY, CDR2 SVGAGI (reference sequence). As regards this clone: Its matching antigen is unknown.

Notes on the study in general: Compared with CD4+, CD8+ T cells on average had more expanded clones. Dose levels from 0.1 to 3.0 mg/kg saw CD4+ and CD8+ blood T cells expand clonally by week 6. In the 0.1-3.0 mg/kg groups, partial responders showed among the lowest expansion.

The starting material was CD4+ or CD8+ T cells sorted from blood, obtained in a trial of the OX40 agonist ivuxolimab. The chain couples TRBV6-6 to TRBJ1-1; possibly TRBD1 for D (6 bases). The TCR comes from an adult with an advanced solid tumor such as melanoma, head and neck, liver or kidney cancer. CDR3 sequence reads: CASSGGGRGSTEAFF. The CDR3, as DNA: TGTGCCAGCAGTGGCGGGGGCAGGGGTAGCACTGAAGCTTTCTTT.